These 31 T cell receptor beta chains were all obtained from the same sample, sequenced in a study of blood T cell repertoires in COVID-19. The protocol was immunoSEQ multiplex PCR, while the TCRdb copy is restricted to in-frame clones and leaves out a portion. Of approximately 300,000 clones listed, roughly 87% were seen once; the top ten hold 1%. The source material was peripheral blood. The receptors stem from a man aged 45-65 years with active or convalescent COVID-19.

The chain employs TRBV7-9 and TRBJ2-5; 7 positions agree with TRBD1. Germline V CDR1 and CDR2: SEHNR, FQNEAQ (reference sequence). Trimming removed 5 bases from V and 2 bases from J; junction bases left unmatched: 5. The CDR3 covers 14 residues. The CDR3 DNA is TGTGCCAGCAGCCGAAGACAGGGACAAGAGACCCAGTACTTC. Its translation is CASSRRQGQETQYF. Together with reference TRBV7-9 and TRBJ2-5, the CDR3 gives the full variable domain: DTGVSQNPRHKITKRGQNVTFRCDPISEHNRLYWYRQTLGQGPEFLTYFQNEAQLEKSRLLSDRFSAERPKGSFSTLEIQRTEQGDSAMYLCASSRRQGQETQYFGPGTRLLVL.

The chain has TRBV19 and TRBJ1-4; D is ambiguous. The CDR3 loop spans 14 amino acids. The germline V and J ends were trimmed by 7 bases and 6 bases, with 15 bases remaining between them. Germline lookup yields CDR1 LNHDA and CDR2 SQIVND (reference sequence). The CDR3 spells CASTSAPGDEKLFF. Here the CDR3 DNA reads TGTGCCAGTACCTCAGCCCCGGGTGATGAAAAACTGTTTTTT. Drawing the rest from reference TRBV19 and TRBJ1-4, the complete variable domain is DGGITQSPKYLFRKEGQNVTLSCEQNLNHDAMYWYRQDPGQGLRLIYYSQIVNDFQKGDIAEGYSVSREKKESFPLTVTSAQKNPTAFYLCASTSAPGDEKLFFGSGTQLSVL.

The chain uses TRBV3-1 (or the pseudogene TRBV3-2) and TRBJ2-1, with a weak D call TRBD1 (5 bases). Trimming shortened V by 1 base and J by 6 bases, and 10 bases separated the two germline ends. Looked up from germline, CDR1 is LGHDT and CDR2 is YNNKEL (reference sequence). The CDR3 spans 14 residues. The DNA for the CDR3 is TGTGCCAGCAGCCAAGGCAGGGTGGGCAATGAGCAGTTCTTC. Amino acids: CASSQGRVGNEQFF.

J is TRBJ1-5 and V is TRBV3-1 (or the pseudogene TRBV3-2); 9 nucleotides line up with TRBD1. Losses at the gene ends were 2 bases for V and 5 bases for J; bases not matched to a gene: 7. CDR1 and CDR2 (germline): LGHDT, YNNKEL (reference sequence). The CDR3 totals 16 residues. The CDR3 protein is CASSQRGGQGHQPQHF. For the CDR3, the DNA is TGTGCCAGCAGCCAAAGAGGAGGACAGGGGCATCAGCCCCAGCATTTT.

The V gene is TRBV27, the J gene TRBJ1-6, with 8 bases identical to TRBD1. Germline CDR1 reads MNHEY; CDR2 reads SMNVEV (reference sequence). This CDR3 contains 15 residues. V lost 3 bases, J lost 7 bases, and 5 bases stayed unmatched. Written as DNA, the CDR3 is TGTGCCAGCAGTTTTAGGACAGGGCTGAATTCACCCCTCCACTTT. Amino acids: CASSFRTGLNSPLHF.

This chain's CDR3 is CSVEDDRVTFF. As DNA, the CDR3 is TGCAGCGTTGAAGACGACAGGGTTACGTTTTTT. The genes are TRBV29-1 and TRBJ1-4; 7 bases line up with TRBD1. The ends lost 0 bases at V and 16 bases at J; junction bases unmatched: 5. CDR1 SQVTM and CDR2 ANQGSEA come from the germline V gene. The CDR3 extends over 11 amino acids.

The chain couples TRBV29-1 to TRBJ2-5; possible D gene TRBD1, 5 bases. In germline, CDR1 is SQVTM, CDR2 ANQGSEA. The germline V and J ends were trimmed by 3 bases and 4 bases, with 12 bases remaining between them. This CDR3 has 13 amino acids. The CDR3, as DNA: TGCAGCGTTGACTCTCCAGGGCTAGAGACCCAGTACTTC. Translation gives CSVDSPGLETQYF.

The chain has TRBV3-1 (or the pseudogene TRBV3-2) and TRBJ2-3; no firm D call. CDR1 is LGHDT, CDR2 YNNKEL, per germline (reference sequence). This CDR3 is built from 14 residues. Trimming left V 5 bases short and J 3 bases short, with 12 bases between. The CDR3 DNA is TGTGCCAGCAGCTATAGCCATGGTACAGATACGCAGTATTTT. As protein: CASSYSHGTDTQYF.

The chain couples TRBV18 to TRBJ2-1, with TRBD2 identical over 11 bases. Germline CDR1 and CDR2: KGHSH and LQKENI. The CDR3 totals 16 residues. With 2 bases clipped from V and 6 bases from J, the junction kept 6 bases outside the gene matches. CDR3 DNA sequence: TGTGCCAGCTCACCAATTGAACTAGCGGGGGCCAATGAGCAGTTCTTC. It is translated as CASSPIELAGANEQFF.

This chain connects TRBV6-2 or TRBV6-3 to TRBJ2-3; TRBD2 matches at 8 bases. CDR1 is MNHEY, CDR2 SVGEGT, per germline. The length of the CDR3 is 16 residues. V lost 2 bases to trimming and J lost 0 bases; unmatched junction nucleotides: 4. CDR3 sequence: CASSYPLAVSTDTQYF. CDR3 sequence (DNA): TGTGCCAGCAGTTACCCACTAGCGGTGAGCACAGATACGCAGTATTTT.

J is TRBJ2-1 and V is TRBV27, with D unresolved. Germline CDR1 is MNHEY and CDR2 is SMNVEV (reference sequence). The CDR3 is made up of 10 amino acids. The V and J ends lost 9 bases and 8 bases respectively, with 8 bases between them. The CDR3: CASGPDEQFF. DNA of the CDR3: TGTGCCAGTGGTCCGGATGAGCAGTTCTTC.

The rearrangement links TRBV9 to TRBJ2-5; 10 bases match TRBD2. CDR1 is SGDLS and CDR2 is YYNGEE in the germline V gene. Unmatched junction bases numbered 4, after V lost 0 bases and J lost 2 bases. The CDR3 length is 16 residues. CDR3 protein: CASSVGSSGRQETQYF. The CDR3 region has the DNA TGTGCCAGCAGCGTAGGTTCTAGCGGGAGACAAGAGACCCAGTACTTC.

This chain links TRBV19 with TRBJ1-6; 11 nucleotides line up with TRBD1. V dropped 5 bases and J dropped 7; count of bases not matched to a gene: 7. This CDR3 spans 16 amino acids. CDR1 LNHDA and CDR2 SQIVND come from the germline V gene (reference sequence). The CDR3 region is CASSDRDRGFNSPLHF. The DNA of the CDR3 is TGTGCCAGTAGTGACCGGGACAGGGGGTTCAATTCACCCCTCCACTTT.

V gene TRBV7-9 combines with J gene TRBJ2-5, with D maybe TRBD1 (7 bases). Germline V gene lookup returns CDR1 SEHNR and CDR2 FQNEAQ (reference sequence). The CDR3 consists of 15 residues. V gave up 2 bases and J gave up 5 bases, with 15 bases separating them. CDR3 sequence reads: CASSLNQGGPETQYF. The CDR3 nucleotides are TGTGCCAGCAGCTTAAACCAGGGGGGCCCGGAGACCCAGTACTTC.

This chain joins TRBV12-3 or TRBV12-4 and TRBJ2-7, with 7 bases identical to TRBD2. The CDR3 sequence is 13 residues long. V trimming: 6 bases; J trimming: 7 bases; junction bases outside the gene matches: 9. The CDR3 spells CASSPGLELEQYF. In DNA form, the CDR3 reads TGTGCCAGCAGCCCCGGACTAGAGCTGGAGCAGTACTTC.

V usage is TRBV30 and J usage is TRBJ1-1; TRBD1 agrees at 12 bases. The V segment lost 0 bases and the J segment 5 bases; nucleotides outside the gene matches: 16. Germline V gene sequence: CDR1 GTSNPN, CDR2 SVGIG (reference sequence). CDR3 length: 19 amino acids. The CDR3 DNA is TGTGCCTGGAGTGTCTCCCCCTGGGACAGGGGGCAAGTAGGGACTGAAGCTTTCTTT. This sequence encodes CAWSVSPWDRGQVGTEAFF.

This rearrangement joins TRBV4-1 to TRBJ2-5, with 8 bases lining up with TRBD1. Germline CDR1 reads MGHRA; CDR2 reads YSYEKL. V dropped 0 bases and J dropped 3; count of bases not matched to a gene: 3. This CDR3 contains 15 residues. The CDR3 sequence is CASSQESGGEETQYF. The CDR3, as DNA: TGCGCCAGCAGCCAAGAATCAGGGGGCGAAGAGACCCAGTACTTC.

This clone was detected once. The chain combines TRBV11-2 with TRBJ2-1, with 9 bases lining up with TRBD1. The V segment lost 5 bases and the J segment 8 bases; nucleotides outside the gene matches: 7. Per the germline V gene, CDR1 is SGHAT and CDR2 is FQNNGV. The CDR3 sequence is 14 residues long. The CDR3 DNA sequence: TGTGCCAGCAGCAAGGACAGGGGATGGGATGAGCAGTTCTTC. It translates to CASSKDRGWDEQFF.

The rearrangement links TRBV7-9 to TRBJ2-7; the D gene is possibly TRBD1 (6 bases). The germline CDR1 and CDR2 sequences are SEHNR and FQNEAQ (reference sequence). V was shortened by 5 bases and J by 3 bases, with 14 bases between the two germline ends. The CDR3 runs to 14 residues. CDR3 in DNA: TGTGCCAGCAGCGAGACGGGCAGGGGCTACGAGCAGTACTTC. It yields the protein CASSETGRGYEQYF.

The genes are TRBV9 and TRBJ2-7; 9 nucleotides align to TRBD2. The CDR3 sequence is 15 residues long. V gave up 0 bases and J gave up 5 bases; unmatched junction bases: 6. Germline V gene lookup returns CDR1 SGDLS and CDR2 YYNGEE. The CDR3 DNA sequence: TGTGCCAGCAGCGTAGATGGCGGGAGGGGAAACGAGCAGTACTTC. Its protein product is CASSVDGGRGNEQYF.

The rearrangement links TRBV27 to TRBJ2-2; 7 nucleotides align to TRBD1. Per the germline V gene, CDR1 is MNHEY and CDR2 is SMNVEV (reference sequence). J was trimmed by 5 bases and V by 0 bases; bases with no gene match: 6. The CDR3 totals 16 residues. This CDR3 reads CASSLSGTVRTGELFF. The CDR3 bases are TGTGCCAGCAGTTTATCAGGGACAGTTCGAACCGGGGAGCTGTTTTTT.

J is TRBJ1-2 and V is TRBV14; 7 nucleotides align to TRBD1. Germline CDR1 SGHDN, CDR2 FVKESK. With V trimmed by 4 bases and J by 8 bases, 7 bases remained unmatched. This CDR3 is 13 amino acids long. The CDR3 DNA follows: TGTGCCAGCAGCCCTTGGACAGGCAAGGGCTACACCTTC. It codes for CASSPWTGKGYTF.

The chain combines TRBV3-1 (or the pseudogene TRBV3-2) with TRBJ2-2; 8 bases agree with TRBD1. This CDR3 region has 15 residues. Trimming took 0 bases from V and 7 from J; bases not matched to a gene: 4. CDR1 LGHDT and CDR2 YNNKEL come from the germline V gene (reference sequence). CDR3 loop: CASSQEGQGGGELFF. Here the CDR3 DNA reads TGTGCCAGCAGCCAAGAAGGACAGGGTGGCGGGGAGCTGTTTTTT.

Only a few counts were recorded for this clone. The DNA for the CDR3 is TGTGCCAGTAGTATAGATCGGGACGCAGGGGCCTATGGCTACACCTTC. This translates into CASSIDRDAGAYGYTF. This sequence joins TRBV19 and TRBJ1-2; possibly TRBD1 for D (6 bases). V was shortened by 0 bases and J by 4 bases, with 15 bases between the two germline ends. Germline V CDR1 and CDR2: LNHDA, SQIVND (reference sequence). The CDR3 spans 16 residues. Supplemented by reference TRBV19 and TRBJ1-2, the full variable domain reads DGGITQSPKYLFRKEGQNVTLSCEQNLNHDAMYWYRQDPGQGLRLIYYSQIVNDFQKGDIAEGYSVSREKKESFPLTVTSAQKNPTAFYLCASSIDRDAGAYGYTFGSGTRLTVV.

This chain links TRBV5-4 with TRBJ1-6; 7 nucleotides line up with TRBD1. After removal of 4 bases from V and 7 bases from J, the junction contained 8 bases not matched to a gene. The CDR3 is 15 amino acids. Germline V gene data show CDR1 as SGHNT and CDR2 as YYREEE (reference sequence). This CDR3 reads CASSLGTVLNSPLHF. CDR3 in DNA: TGTGCCAGCAGCCTTGGGACAGTCCTCAATTCACCCCTCCACTTT.

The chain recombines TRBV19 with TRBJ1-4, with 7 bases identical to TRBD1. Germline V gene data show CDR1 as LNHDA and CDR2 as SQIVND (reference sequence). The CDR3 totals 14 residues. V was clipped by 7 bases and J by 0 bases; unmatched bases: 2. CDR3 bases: TGTGCCAGTACTGACAGGGCAACTAATGAAAAACTGTTTTTT. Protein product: CASTDRATNEKLFF.

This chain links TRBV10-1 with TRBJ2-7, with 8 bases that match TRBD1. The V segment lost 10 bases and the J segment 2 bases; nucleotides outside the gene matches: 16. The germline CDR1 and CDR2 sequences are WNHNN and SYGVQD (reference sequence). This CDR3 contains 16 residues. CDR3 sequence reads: CATPRRRGRSAYEQYF. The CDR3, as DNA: TGCGCCACCCCAAGACGCAGGGGGCGTTCCGCCTACGAGCAGTACTTC.

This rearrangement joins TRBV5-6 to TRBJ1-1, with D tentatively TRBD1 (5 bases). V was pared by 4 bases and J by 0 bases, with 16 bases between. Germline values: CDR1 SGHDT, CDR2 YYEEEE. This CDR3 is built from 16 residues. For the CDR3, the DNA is TGTGCCAGCAGCCTCAGGGCCTCGGGGGTGAACACTGAAGCTTTCTTT. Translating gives CASSLRASGVNTEAFF. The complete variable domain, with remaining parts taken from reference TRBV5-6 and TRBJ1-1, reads DAGVTQSPTHLIKTRGQQVTLRCSPKSGHDTVSWYQQALGQGPQFIFQYYEEEERQRGNFPDRFSGHQFPNYSSELNVNALLLGDSALYLCASSLRASGVNTEAFFGQGTRLTVV.

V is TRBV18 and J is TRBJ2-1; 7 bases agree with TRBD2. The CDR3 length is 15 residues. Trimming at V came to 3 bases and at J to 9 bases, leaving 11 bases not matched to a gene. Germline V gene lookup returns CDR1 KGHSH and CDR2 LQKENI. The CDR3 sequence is CASSPRTSTMGEQFF. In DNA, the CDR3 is TGTGCCAGCTCACCGAGGACTAGTACCATGGGTGAGCAGTTCTTC.

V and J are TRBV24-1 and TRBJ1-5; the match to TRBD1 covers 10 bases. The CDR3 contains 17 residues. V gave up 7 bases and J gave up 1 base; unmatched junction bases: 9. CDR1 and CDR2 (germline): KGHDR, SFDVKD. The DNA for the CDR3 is TGTGCCACCAGCTCCGGGACAGGGGTTAGAAGCAATCAGCCCCAGCATTTT. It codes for CATSSGTGVRSNQPQHF.

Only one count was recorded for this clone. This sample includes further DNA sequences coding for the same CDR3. Here the CDR3 reads CASSPTGTEAFF. The CDR3 region has the DNA TGTGCCAGCAGCCCGACAGGGACTGAAGCTTTCTTT. This chain connects TRBV7-9 to TRBJ1-1; 7 positions agree with TRBD1. J was trimmed by 5 bases and V by 5 bases; bases with no gene match: 2. CDR3 size: 12 residues. The germline gives CDR1 SEHNR, CDR2 FQNEAQ (reference sequence).